This is a list of T cell receptor beta chains from one sample in a study of human T cells and chemical hapten exposure. MiXCR was run by TCRdb on the RACE reads, yielding one entry per CDR3 protein. The sample has roughly 90,000 distinct CDR3 sequences, around 9.5% seen once. Sequencing was performed on whole blood, taken in connection with sensitization to the hapten diphenylcyclopropenone (DPC). The source is a woman aged 35 to 49 with alopecia areata. Some clones in this sample may be carry-over from other donors' samples. Each CDR3 is given with its conserved first and last residue. D genes are given only for firm matches. Size is stated for part of the rows, as once, few or many counts, or as a class when the clone is expanded.

abundance: many
v_gene: TRBV10-3
j_gene: TRBJ1-5
d_gene: -
CDR3nt: TGTGCCATCAGTGAGTCTAGGGGGGGGTTTCAGCCCCAGCATTTT
CDR3aa: CAISESRGGFQPQHF

abundance: many
v_gene: TRBV18
j_gene: TRBJ1-5
d_gene: -
CDR3nt: TGTGCCAGCTCACCAGGCAGGGATCAGCCCCAGCATTTT
CDR3aa: CASSPGRDQPQHF

abundance: few
v_gene: TRBV7-9
j_gene: TRBJ2-7
d_gene: -
CDR3nt: TGTGCCAGCAGCCCCTCCGACTACGAGCAGTACTTC
CDR3aa: CASSPSDYEQYF

abundance: few
v_gene: TRBV28
j_gene: TRBJ2-2
d_gene: -
CDR3nt: TGTGCCAGCAGTTCCTTCACCGGGGAGCTGTTTTTT
CDR3aa: CASSSFTGELFF

abundance: -
v_gene: TRBV10-3
j_gene: TRBJ1-6
d_gene: -
CDR3nt: TGTGCCATCAGTGAATCCGGGCGCCCAAGCTCCTATAATTCACCCCTCCACTTT
CDR3aa: CAISESGRPSSYNSPLHF

abundance: many
v_gene: TRBV5-1
j_gene: TRBJ2-7
d_gene: -
CDR3nt: TGCGCCAGCAGCTTGGGTGGAGAGATCTACGAGCAGTACTTC
CDR3aa: CASSLGGEIYEQYF

abundance: -
v_gene: TRBV5-1
j_gene: TRBJ1-2
d_gene: TRBD1
CDR3nt: TGCGCCAGCAGCTCCGGACAGGGGAACTTATATGGCTACACCTTC
CDR3aa: CASSSGQGNLYGYTF

abundance: -
v_gene: TRBV6-4
j_gene: TRBJ2-1
d_gene: -
CDR3nt: TGTGCCAGCAGTGAGCCCGGGGCTCCCTCTAATGAGCAGTTCTTC
CDR3aa: CASSEPGAPSNEQFF

abundance: few
v_gene: TRBV5-5
j_gene: TRBJ2-1
d_gene: -
CDR3nt: TGTGCCAGCAGCTTGGGGACAGCCCCCCACAATGAGCAGTTCTTC
CDR3aa: CASSLGTAPHNEQFF

abundance: -
v_gene: TRBV12-5
j_gene: TRBJ1-2
d_gene: -
CDR3nt: TGTGCTAGTGGTCCGAGCCCAGAACTCAGGGGCGGCTATGGCTACACCTTC
CDR3aa: CASGPSPELRGGYGYTF

abundance: many
v_gene: TRBV23-1
j_gene: TRBJ2-3
d_gene: -
CDR3nt: TGCGCCAGCAGTCGAACCCGAAGGGTACTAGCCCTCATGAGCACAGATACGCAGTATTTT
CDR3aa: CASSRTRRVLALMSTDTQYF

abundance: few
v_gene: TRBV10-2
j_gene: TRBJ2-7
d_gene: TRBD1
CDR3nt: TGCGCCAGCAGTGAGCCGGGACAGGGGACCTACGAGCAGTACTTC
CDR3aa: CASSEPGQGTYEQYF

abundance: -
v_gene: TRBV11-2
j_gene: TRBJ2-7
d_gene: -
CDR3nt: TGTGCCAGCAGCCCTTCCGCAGGACCCTACGAGCAGTACTTC
CDR3aa: CASSPSAGPYEQYF

abundance: many
v_gene: TRBV7-6
j_gene: TRBJ2-2
d_gene: -
CDR3nt: TGTGCCAGCAGCTCCTGGACGGGGTCGGGGACCGGGGAGCTGTTTTTT
CDR3aa: CASSSWTGSGTGELFF

abundance: many
v_gene: TRBV3-1
j_gene: TRBJ2-2
d_gene: -
CDR3nt: TGTGCCAGCAGCCAATCCTCCGCGGCGAACACCGGGGAGCTGTTTTTT
CDR3aa: CASSQSSAANTGELFF

abundance: many
v_gene: TRBV7-9
j_gene: TRBJ1-1
d_gene: -
CDR3nt: TGTGCCAGCAGCCTACAGGGAGCTTACACTGAAGCTTTCTTT
CDR3aa: CASSLQGAYTEAFF

abundance: -
v_gene: TRBV29-1
j_gene: TRBJ2-2
d_gene: TRBD1
CDR3nt: TGCAGCGTTACAGGGGGATATGGGCCCGGGGAGCTGTTTTTT
CDR3aa: CSVTGGYGPGELFF

abundance: many
v_gene: TRBV7-3
j_gene: TRBJ2-5
d_gene: TRBD2
CDR3nt: TGTGCCAGCAGCCTCACGGGACTATCGGGGGAGACCCAGTACTTC
CDR3aa: CASSLTGLSGETQYF

abundance: few
v_gene: TRBV7-9
j_gene: TRBJ2-3
d_gene: TRBD1
CDR3nt: TGTGCCAGCAGCCTGACAGGGATCACAGATACGCAGTATTTT
CDR3aa: CASSLTGITDTQYF

abundance: -
v_gene: TRBV5-4
j_gene: TRBJ2-1
d_gene: -
CDR3nt: TGTGCCAGCAGCTTGGATCCAGCGGTCCACAATGAGCAGTTCTTC
CDR3aa: CASSLDPAVHNEQFF

abundance: few
v_gene: TRBV7-2
j_gene: TRBJ2-3
d_gene: TRBD2
CDR3nt: TGTGCCAGCAGCTTACTAGCGGGGGGCCCGGATACGCAGTATTTT
CDR3aa: CASSLLAGGPDTQYF

abundance: -
v_gene: TRBV30
j_gene: TRBJ1-2
d_gene: -
CDR3nt: TGTGCCTGGAGTGAGGGGCTCTCTAACTATGGCTACACCTTC
CDR3aa: CAWSEGLSNYGYTF

abundance: -
v_gene: TRBV29-1
j_gene: TRBJ1-1
d_gene: -
CDR3nt: TGCAGCGTTTGGTCGGGGTACGGTGAAGCTTTCTTT
CDR3aa: CSVWSGYGEAFF

abundance: few
v_gene: TRBV29-1
j_gene: TRBJ2-3
d_gene: -
CDR3nt: TGCAGCGTTGTGGGGGATACGCAGTATTTT
CDR3aa: CSVVGDTQYF

abundance: -
v_gene: TRBV20-1
j_gene: TRBJ1-2
d_gene: -
CDR3nt: TGCAGTGCTCAACCGGGGGAGGCCGGCTATGGCTACACCTTC
CDR3aa: CSAQPGEAGYGYTF

abundance: few
v_gene: TRBV10-3
j_gene: TRBJ2-5
d_gene: -
CDR3nt: TGTGCCATCAGTTATACAGCCAACCAAGAGACCCAGTACTTC
CDR3aa: CAISYTANQETQYF

abundance: many
v_gene: TRBV12-3/TRBV12-4
j_gene: TRBJ1-3
d_gene: -
CDR3nt: TGTGCCAGCAGGGCACCGGGACAAAGAAACACCATATATTTT
CDR3aa: CASRAPGQRNTIYF

abundance: many
v_gene: TRBV28
j_gene: TRBJ2-1
d_gene: TRBD2
CDR3nt: TGTGCCAGCAGTTTAACGTTTAGCGGGGGAAATTACAATGAGCAGTTCTTC
CDR3aa: CASSLTFSGGNYNEQFF

abundance: many
v_gene: TRBV6-5
j_gene: TRBJ1-3
d_gene: -
CDR3nt: TGTGCCAGCGGGACGGTATCTGGAAACACCATATATTTT
CDR3aa: CASGTVSGNTIYF

abundance: -
v_gene: TRBV7-2
j_gene: TRBJ1-6
d_gene: TRBD1
CDR3nt: TGTGCCAGCAGCTTAGAAGGGGGCGCAGGATCACCCCTCCACTTT
CDR3aa: CASSLEGGAGSPLHF

abundance: once
v_gene: TRBV5-1
j_gene: TRBJ2-3
d_gene: -
CDR3nt: TGCGCCAGCAGCTTGGTAGCGGAAACAGATACGCAGTATTTT
CDR3aa: CASSLVAETDTQYF

abundance: -
v_gene: TRBV11-2
j_gene: TRBJ2-7
d_gene: TRBD1
CDR3nt: TGTGCCAGCAGCCACGGGACAGGCGAGCAGTACTTC
CDR3aa: CASSHGTGEQYF

abundance: few
v_gene: TRBV7-6
j_gene: TRBJ2-5
d_gene: TRBD2
CDR3nt: TGTGCCAGCAGCTTTGTACTAGCGGGGGACCAAGAGACCCAGTACTTC
CDR3aa: CASSFVLAGDQETQYF

abundance: few
v_gene: TRBV2
j_gene: TRBJ2-3
d_gene: TRBD2
CDR3nt: TGTGCCAGCAGTGAGGAAGCGGGGGGGACAGATACGCAGTATTTT
CDR3aa: CASSEEAGGTDTQYF

abundance: few
v_gene: TRBV4-3
j_gene: TRBJ1-3
d_gene: TRBD1
CDR3nt: TGCGCCAGCAGCCACAGACTACAGGGGGACACCATATATTTT
CDR3aa: CASSHRLQGDTIYF

abundance: few
v_gene: TRBV7-9
j_gene: TRBJ2-7
d_gene: -
CDR3nt: TGTGCCAGCAGCTTAGGCCCCGGGATAACCTACGAGCAGTACTTC
CDR3aa: CASSLGPGITYEQYF

abundance: many
v_gene: TRBV10-1
j_gene: TRBJ2-3
d_gene: -
CDR3nt: TGCGCCAGCAGTGAGTACCCGCTAGCGCCTAGCACAGATACGCAGTATTTT
CDR3aa: CASSEYPLAPSTDTQYF

abundance: many
v_gene: TRBV4-2
j_gene: TRBJ2-7
d_gene: -
CDR3nt: TGTGCCAGCAGCCAAGTACGAGACATCCCCTCCTACGAGCAGTACTTC
CDR3aa: CASSQVRDIPSYEQYF

abundance: many
v_gene: TRBV7-2
j_gene: TRBJ2-7
d_gene: -
CDR3nt: TGTGCCAGCAGCTTAGCTTCGGGCAGGGTCAAAGGCGTGCAGTACTTC
CDR3aa: CASSLASGRVKGVQYF

abundance: many
v_gene: TRBV4-2
j_gene: TRBJ2-3
d_gene: -
CDR3nt: TGTGCCAGCAGCCAAGGGAGCTCGCGGGATACGCAGTATTTT
CDR3aa: CASSQGSSRDTQYF

abundance: many
v_gene: TRBV5-6
j_gene: TRBJ1-5
d_gene: TRBD1
CDR3nt: TGTGCCAGCAGGCGGGGACAGCAAGGGAATCAGCCCCAGCATTTT
CDR3aa: CASRRGQQGNQPQHF

abundance: many
v_gene: TRBV7-2
j_gene: TRBJ2-2
d_gene: -
CDR3nt: TGTGCCAGCAGCCCCGGGACCGGGGAGCTGTTTTTT
CDR3aa: CASSPGTGELFF